This T cell receptor beta chain derives from a study of blood T cell repertoires in COVID-19. Study overall: Acute and convalescent COVID-19 specimens originated in the United States, Italy and Spain. PBMCs, B-cell-depleted T cells, or T cells were the source of the cDNA or gDNA that made up the material.

This table comes from immunoSEQ multiplex PCR, and its TCRdb copy is limited to in-frame clones, with some not included. Here the sample spans around 300,000 clones, 75% to 90% being singletons. Living in 24 US areas, the participants were between 18 and 89 years of age. Participants' own reports of clinical history determined their cohort assignment. In this sample, this clone turned up a few times. The clonotype comes from a woman aged 18-29 years who had recovered from COVID-19. Sequencing was done on a sample of PBMCs or T cells enriched from blood (not recorded which).

The DNA for the CDR3 is TGTGCCAGCAGTTTCCCCGACAGGGGGTGGCGAGAAGGCTACACCTTC. It is translated as CASSFPDRGWREGYTF. The chain links TRBV28 to TRBJ1-2; 9 bases are a match to TRBD1. The CDR3 loop spans 16 amino acids. Germline V CDR1 and CDR2: MDHEN, SYDVKM. Trimming took 3 bases from V and 8 from J; bases not matched to a gene: 13.